This T cell receptor beta chain was recovered during a study of CD8+CD57+ T cells in acquired aplastic anemia. Findings and caveats of the study: Sharing between patients and controls was observed for over 25 CD8+ CDR3 sequences.

Genomic DNA templated the TCR beta VDJ and CDR3 profiling. TCRdb processed the reads anew with MiXCR; each CDR3 protein has one entry. Among about 400,000 distinct CDR3 sequences, 55% to 70% were seen once, and the ten largest hold 3% to 4.5%. Germline CDR1 and CDR2: SGHAT and FQDESV (reference sequence). V lost 6 bases to trimming and J lost 0 bases; unmatched junction nucleotides: 5. The CDR3 consists of 15 residues. As regards this clonotype: Its antigen is as yet unknown.

This sequence originates from a human donor in good health, serving as a control. Source material: sorted CD4+, CD8+, or CD8+CD57+ T cells (not recorded which) from PBMCs. The chain uses TRBV11-1 and TRBJ2-1, with 7 positions matching TRBD2. CDR3 nucleotide sequence: TGTGCCAGCAGTGACTCTAGCGGCTCCTACAATGAGCAGTTCTTC. Translated: CASSDSSGSYNEQFF.